This T cell receptor beta chain comes out of a study of T cells in Graves' hyperthyroidism and ophthalmopathy. General study points: Most expanded thyroid clonotypes above 0.001 also appeared in blood. Onset of ophthalmopathy came a median roughly 6.5 months after the model predicted it.

As concerns this clonotype: What it binds is unknown.

Per germline, CDR1 MGHRA and CDR2 YSYEKL. Trimming took off 3 bases at V and 3 bases at J, with 7 bases between the two ends. The CDR3 extends over 13 amino acids. Lactation, pregnancy, other autoimmune disease or uncontrolled infection excluded patients. The TCR beta CDR3 regions underwent amplification using RNA transcripts as the source. Using the HTBI primer set, a first-round RT-PCR was run on the TCR CDR3. TCRdb fed the multiplex PCR reads into MiXCR, producing one record per CDR3 protein. The sample contains about 59,000 distinct CDR3 sequences, 53% of which appear only once. The source of this sequence is a woman aged 55-75 years with Graves' ophthalmopathy. The specimen sequenced was blood. The V and J genes are TRBV4-1 and TRBJ2-3, with D uncertain. CDR3 loop: CASSHVRTDTQYF. CDR3 nucleotide sequence: TGCGCCAGCAGCCATGTGCGGACAGATACGCAGTATTTT.